These 14 T cell receptor beta chains were all obtained from the same sample, sequenced in a study of beta chain features in type 1 diabetes. The study's findings and limits: Researchers report that Type 1 diabetes patients had moderately but significantly shorter TCRB CDR3s across all four CD4+ subsets.

TCRB transcripts that were expressed got sequenced, as all of the isolated RNA had been reverse transcribed. Clones were sequenced by immunoSEQ multiplex PCR, and TCRdb holds only the in-frame ones, with some missing. The data show 640,000 or so clones, with roughly an eighth seen just once and 0.035% to 0.045% held by the top ten. Which antigens these TCRs recognize remains unknown. The material sequenced was naive CD4+ T cells from blood. These receptors were obtained from a man younger than 35 with type 1 diabetes.

This clone was detected only a few times. The DNA for the CDR3 is TGTGCCAGCAGCTTAGCGGGGACTGTTTATAGCAATCAGCCCCAGCATTTT. It specifies CASSLAGTVYSNQPQHF. The chain joins TRBV7-2 to TRBJ1-5, with D tentatively TRBD1 (5 bases). The V gene lost 0 bases and the J gene lost 0 bases, with 12 bases spanning the gap. In germline, CDR1 is SGHTA, CDR2 FQGNSA. The CDR3 length is 17 residues.

This clone was seen a handful of times. The chain is built from TRBV9 and TRBJ2-7; TRBD1 is a possible D gene (5 bases). Trimming removed 3 bases from V and 7 bases from J, with 20 bases in between. The CDR3 extends over 15 amino acids. The germline V gene has CDR1 SGDLS and CDR2 YYNGEE. The CDR3 loop reads CASSATGLSLGEQYF. Here the CDR3 DNA reads TGTGCCAGCAGCGCCACAGGTCTCTCCTTAGGGGAGCAGTACTTC.

This clone was detected only a few times. The gene calls are TRBV21-1 and TRBJ2-1; TRBD2, the table's D call, was not compared with the DNA. TRBV21-1 is given as a pseudogene. The CDR3 covers 14 residues. The CDR3 coding sequence is TGTGCCAGCACTATACTAGCGGACTACAATGAGCAGTTCTTC. Encoded protein: CASTILADYNEQFF.

This clone appeared a few times. The chain is built from TRBV30 and TRBJ1-1; no clear D gene. CDR1 GTSNPN and CDR2 SVGIG come from the germline V gene (reference sequence). The V end was cut by 4 bases, the J end by 0 bases, with 3 bases between. The CDR3 loop spans 11 amino acids. CDR3 protein: CAWKLNTEAFF. The DNA of the CDR3 is TGTGCCTGGAAGCTGAACACTGAAGCTTTCTTT.

The V gene is TRBV9, the J gene TRBJ1-1; no reliable D call. This CDR3 contains 14 residues. Trimming took off 0 bases at V and 1 base at J, with 7 bases between the two ends. Germline V lookup: CDR1 SGDLS, CDR2 YYNGEE. CDR3 in amino acids: CASSVEWRNTEAFF. The CDR3 bases are TGTGCCAGCAGCGTAGAATGGCGGAACACTGAAGCTTTCTTT.

The chain employs TRBV4-1 and TRBJ1-6; 8 positions agree with TRBD1. V was clipped by 0 bases and J by 1 base; unmatched bases: 5. The CDR3 runs to 18 residues. Germline values: CDR1 MGHRA, CDR2 YSYEKL. The CDR3 here is CASSQDVTGGSYNSPLHF. CDR3 DNA: TGCGCCAGCAGCCAAGATGTAACAGGGGGATCCTATAATTCACCCCTCCACTTT.

This chain joins TRBV9 and TRBJ1-1; D ambiguous. The CDR3 contains 14 residues. Trimming removed 3 bases from V and 3 bases from J, with 12 bases in between. From germline, CDR1 is SGDLS and CDR2 YYNGEE. This chain's CDR3 is CASSARPPYTEAFF. The CDR3 DNA is TGTGCCAGCAGCGCCCGGCCCCCATACACTGAAGCTTTCTTT.

This clone was counted only a few times. The rearrangement uses TRBV5-4 and TRBJ2-1; D uncertain. This CDR3 is built from 15 residues. CDR1 and CDR2 (germline): SGHNT, YYREEE (reference sequence). V lost 0 bases, J lost 0 bases, and 7 bases lay in between. The chain's CDR3 is CASSLAAASYNEQFF. The CDR3 coding sequence is TGTGCCAGCAGCTTGGCGGCGGCCTCCTACAATGAGCAGTTCTTC. Using reference TRBV5-4 and TRBJ2-1 for the parts outside the CDR3, the full variable domain is ETGVTQSPTHLIKTRGQQVTLRCSSQSGHNTVSWYQQALGQGPQFIFQYYREEENGRGNFPPRFSGLQFPNYSSELNVNALELDDSALYLCASSLAAASYNEQFFGPGTRLTVL.

This clone was counted a few times. This chain joins TRBV30 and TRBJ1-1; the D gene is possibly TRBD1 (5 bases). The V end was cut by 2 bases, the J end by 7 bases, with 14 bases between. Germline CDR1 reads GTSNPN; CDR2 reads SVGIG (reference sequence). This CDR3 contains 13 residues. The CDR3 reads CAWSTGSLSEAFF. The CDR3 nucleotides read TGTGCCTGGAGTACAGGCTCCTTAAGTGAAGCTTTCTTT.

There are a few counts of this clone. V is TRBV5-1 and J is TRBJ2-1; 9 bases align to TRBD2. The CDR3 runs to 14 residues. J was trimmed by 9 bases and V by 0 bases; bases with no gene match: 4. Germline values: CDR1 SGHRS, CDR2 YFSETQ. The CDR3 is CASSLGGRAIEQFF. CDR3 coding DNA: TGCGCCAGCAGCTTGGGCGGGAGGGCAATTGAGCAGTTCTTC. Variable domain in full (rest from reference TRBV5-1 and TRBJ2-1): KAGVTQTPRYLIKTRGQQVTLSCSPISGHRSVSWYQQTPGQGLQFLFEYFSETQRNKGNFPGRFSGRQFSNSRSEMNVSTLELGDSALYLCASSLGGRAIEQFFGPGTRLTVL.

This clone showed up just a few times. The rearrangement links TRBV6-5 to TRBJ1-5, with 9 bases identical to TRBD1. Germline V gives CDR1 MNHEY, CDR2 SVGAGI. The V and J ends lost 2 bases and 5 bases, in that order; junction bases with no gene match: 7. The CDR3 is 16 residues long. CDR3 nucleotides: TGTGCCAGCAGTTACGCCGGGACAGGGATTGATCAGCCCCAGCATTTT. Translating gives CASSYAGTGIDQPQHF.

This clone was found a few times. The rearrangement uses TRBV5-1 and TRBJ1-1; D gene ambiguous. Germline CDR1 and CDR2: SGHRS and YFSETQ. The germline V and J ends were trimmed by 2 bases and 1 base, with 6 bases remaining between them. CDR3 length: 13 residues. CDR3 sequence reads: CASSFPPNTEAFF. CDR3 sequence (DNA): TGCGCCAGCAGCTTCCCACCGAACACTGAAGCTTTCTTT.

This clone appeared a few times. The rearrangement uses TRBV2 and TRBJ1-6; 8 nucleotides align to TRBD1. The V segment lost 4 bases and the J segment 13 bases; nucleotides outside the gene matches: 6. This CDR3 contains 13 residues. Germline V gene data show CDR1 as SNHLY and CDR2 as FYNNEI. The CDR3 spells CASSVEGQAPLHF. CDR3 nucleotides: TGTGCCAGCAGTGTCGAGGGACAGGCGCCCCTCCACTTT.

V gene TRBV9 combines with J gene TRBJ2-3, with D perhaps matching TRBD1 (6 bases). CDR1 and CDR2 (germline): SGDLS, YYNGEE. With 3 bases removed from V and 2 bases from J, the gap between germline ends came to 10 bases. This CDR3 contains 14 residues. The CDR3 here is CASSARQATDTQYF. The CDR3 region has the DNA TGTGCCAGCAGCGCACGACAGGCCACAGATACGCAGTATTTT.